A single sample gave rise to the 21 T cell receptor beta chains below, sequenced in a study of shared clonotypes between healthy human individuals. The assay was immunoSEQ multiplex PCR, and TCRdb's table has in-frame clones only and misses some. Among some 2,100,000 clones listed, about 93% were seen once. Terminally differentiated effector memory CD45RA+ cells were excluded from the naive CD8 cells, which were CD45RO-negative and positively selected for CCR7. Sequenced material: naive CD8+ T cells from PBMCs. These receptors all come from a man aged 18 to 29 in good health. Some clones in this sample may be carry-over from other donors' samples.

CDR3 sequence: CASSHVFEQRVLDRYTF. CDR3 in DNA: TGTGCCAGCAGCCACGTCTTTGAACAGAGGGTATTAGATCGCTACACCTTC. This rearrangement joins TRBV4-2 to TRBJ1-2; no reliable D call. CDR1 LGHNA and CDR2 YNFKEQ come from the germline V gene. Trimming took 3 bases from V and 9 from J, leaving 26 bases between them. The CDR3 contains 17 residues.

The genes are TRBV9 and TRBJ2-5, with a weak D call TRBD2 (7 bases). Germline CDR1 is SGDLS and CDR2 is YYNGEE. With 2 bases removed from V and 5 bases from J, the gap between germline ends came to 16 bases. The CDR3 covers 15 residues. The CDR3: CASSVWGGELETQYF. CDR3 in DNA: TGTGCCAGCAGCGTTTGGGGGGGCGAATTGGAGACCCAGTACTTC.

This chain joins TRBV27 and TRBJ2-1, with 9 bases fitting TRBD2. V dropped 3 bases and J dropped 6; count of bases not matched to a gene: 6. The CDR3 loop spans 15 amino acids. Germline V CDR1 and CDR2: MNHEY, SMNVEV (reference sequence). CDR3 sequence: CASSFGLAYSNEQFF. CDR3 DNA sequence: TGTGCCAGCAGTTTCGGACTAGCGTATTCCAATGAGCAGTTCTTC.

V and J are TRBV27 and TRBJ2-1; the D is unclear. Trimming left V 2 bases short and J 0 bases short, with 11 bases between. Germline loops: CDR1 MNHEY, CDR2 SMNVEV (reference sequence). This CDR3 has 16 residues. The CDR3 spells CASSLGSLPSYNEQFF. DNA of the CDR3: TGTGCCAGCAGTTTAGGTAGCCTTCCCTCCTACAATGAGCAGTTCTTC.

The table lists this clone with a few counts. A far larger clone lies a single base away; this is likely a read error. The chain links TRBV28 to TRBJ1-1, with D maybe TRBD1 (6 bases). Looked up from germline, CDR1 is MDHEN and CDR2 is SYDVKM. The CDR3 has 13 amino acids. The germline V and J ends were trimmed by 6 bases and 1 base, with 9 bases remaining between them. The CDR3 nucleotides read TGTGCCAGCAGCCAGGGACAGAACACTGAAGCTTTCTTT. Encoded protein: CASSQGQNTEAFF.

The CDR3 DNA is TGCGCCAGCAGCCAAGCCCTCCTAGCGGGAAGCTACGAGCAGTACTTC. This encodes CASSQALLAGSYEQYF. J is TRBJ2-7 and V is TRBV4-3; 9 bases line up with TRBD2. From germline, CDR1 is LGHNA and CDR2 YSLEER. The CDR3 is 16 residues long. V dropped 1 base and J dropped 3; count of bases not matched to a gene: 7.

The chain has TRBV10-3 and TRBJ2-1, with 8 bases lining up with TRBD2. There are 16 residues in the CDR3. Per germline, CDR1 ENHRY and CDR2 SYGVKD. J gave up 8 bases and V 4 bases, and 13 bases lay outside the gene matches. This CDR3 reads CAISGEPSGSGHEQFF. In DNA, the CDR3 is TGTGCCATCAGTGGAGAGCCGAGCGGGAGTGGGCATGAGCAGTTCTTC.

The chain employs TRBV28 and TRBJ2-7; 11 bases are shared with TRBD1. CDR1 and CDR2 from the germline V gene are MDHEN and SYDVKM. CDR3 length: 15 residues. The junction had 7 bases not matched to a gene; V was cut back by 5 bases and J by 4 bases. In DNA, the CDR3 is TGTGCCAGCAGTCCCTTGGGGGACAGGGGGTACGAGCAGTACTTC. Translation: CASSPLGDRGYEQYF.

This clone appeared a single time. The chain is built from TRBV11-2 and TRBJ2-7; D is perhaps TRBD1 (5 bases). Germline assignment: CDR1 SGHAT and CDR2 FQNNGV. This CDR3 comprises 20 residues. V was pared by 0 bases and J by 1 base, with 25 bases between. CDR3 nucleotide sequence: TGTGCCAGCAGCTTAGATATACTCCGCGGACGGCAGGGTGCATCCTACGAGCAGTACTTC. As protein: CASSLDILRGRQGASYEQYF.

The rearrangement joins TRBV2 to TRBJ2-7; the D gene is possibly TRBD1 (6 bases). This CDR3 spans 14 amino acids. V was trimmed by 6 bases and J by 4 bases, leaving 16 bases between them. Germline V CDR1 and CDR2: SNHLY, FYNNEI. The CDR3 region has the DNA TGTGCCAGCAGAACACGGGACACCGGATACGAGCAGTACTTC. The encoded protein is CASRTRDTGYEQYF.

The chain employs TRBV27 and TRBJ1-5; a possible D gene is TRBD1 (5 bases). V was trimmed by 8 bases and J by 6 bases, leaving 17 bases between them. CDR3 length equals 14 residues. The germline V gene has CDR1 MNHEY and CDR2 SMNVEV (reference sequence). Here the CDR3 reads CASALGGGSQPQHF. CDR3 nucleotide sequence: TGTGCCAGCGCCCTGGGGGGGGGAAGTCAGCCCCAGCATTTT.

The rearrangement uses TRBV9 and TRBJ1-1, with D possibly TRBD1 on 6 matching bases. The germline V gene has CDR1 SGDLS and CDR2 YYNGEE. The CDR3 covers 13 residues. Trimming left V 7 bases short and J 6 bases short, with 16 bases between. The chain's CDR3 is CASGGGRGAEAFF. CDR3 in DNA: TGTGCCAGCGGAGGGGGGCGAGGCGCTGAAGCTTTCTTT.

The genes are TRBV7-9 and TRBJ2-1; TRBD2 matches 9 bases. Per the germline V gene, CDR1 is SEHNR and CDR2 is FQNEAQ (reference sequence). The length of the CDR3 is 16 residues. J was trimmed by 7 bases and V by 4 bases; bases with no gene match: 11. The CDR3 bases are TGTGCCAGCAGCTCGTCTGTTAGCGGGAGTGGGAATGAGCAGTTCTTC. This sequence encodes CASSSSVSGSGNEQFF.

J is TRBJ2-1 and V is TRBV25-1, with 9 bases lining up with TRBD2. The length of the CDR3 is 13 residues. Germline lookup yields CDR1 MGHDK and CDR2 SYGVNS. V shed 11 bases and J 0 bases; nucleotides not matched to a gene: 2. The CDR3 reads CAVAGVSYNEQFF. As DNA, the CDR3 is TGTGCCGTAGCGGGAGTCTCCTACAATGAGCAGTTCTTC.

The chain couples TRBV27 to TRBJ2-3, with 10 bases matching TRBD1. Germline V gene data show CDR1 as MNHEY and CDR2 as SMNVEV (reference sequence). The V and J ends lost 4 bases and 0 bases, in that order; junction bases with no gene match: 4. The CDR3 is 16 amino acids. This CDR3 is CASSSTGGYSTDTQYF. CDR3 in DNA: TGTGCCAGCAGTTCGACAGGGGGCTATAGCACAGATACGCAGTATTTT.

Comments on this clone: The same CDR3 arises from other DNA sequences in this sample as well. This rearrangement joins TRBV7-9 to TRBJ2-1, with D perhaps matching TRBD2 (5 bases). CDR3 length: 14 residues. Germline V gene sequence: CDR1 SEHNR, CDR2 FQNEAQ (reference sequence). Trimming removed 3 bases from V and 6 bases from J, with 12 bases in between. The CDR3 loop is CASSFGLAGNEQFF. The CDR3 DNA sequence: TGTGCCAGCAGCTTCGGCCTAGCCGGCAATGAGCAGTTCTTC. The whole variable domain, filled in from reference TRBV7-9 and TRBJ2-1, reads DTGVSQNPRHKITKRGQNVTFRCDPISEHNRLYWYRQTLGQGPEFLTYFQNEAQLEKSRLLSDRFSAERPKGSFSTLEIQRTEQGDSAMYLCASSFGLAGNEQFFGPGTRLTVL.

This chain uses TRBV30 with TRBJ2-7; a weak D match, TRBD2 (6 bases). There are 14 residues in the CDR3. Trimming removed 4 bases at V and 0 bases at J, with 13 bases between. The V gene's germline CDR1 is GTSNPN and CDR2 SVGIG (reference sequence). The CDR3 DNA reads TGTGCCTGGACGGGAGAAAGGAGCTCCTACGAGCAGTACTTC. Its protein product is CAWTGERSSYEQYF.

With respect to this clone: The same CDR3 is also encoded by other DNA sequences in this sample. The genes are TRBV9 and TRBJ2-3; D is undetermined. Germline V CDR1 and CDR2: SGDLS, YYNGEE. The CDR3 runs 15 residues. V gave up 0 bases and J gave up 2 bases, with 10 bases separating them. Written as DNA, the CDR3 is TGTGCCAGCAGCGTAGGGGCTTCTTCCACAGATACGCAGTATTTT. The encoded protein is CASSVGASSTDTQYF.

The chain couples TRBV5-1 to TRBJ1-1; unclear D gene. CDR3 length equals 14 residues. Germline CDR1 and CDR2: SGHRS and YFSETQ. The ends were cut back, 2 bases at V and 0 bases at J, with 8 bases in the middle. As DNA, the CDR3 is TGCGCCAGCAGCTTAACAAAAATGAACACTGAAGCTTTCTTT. Amino acid sequence: CASSLTKMNTEAFF. The variable domain in full, completed from reference TRBV5-1 and TRBJ1-1, reads KAGVTQTPRYLIKTRGQQVTLSCSPISGHRSVSWYQQTPGQGLQFLFEYFSETQRNKGNFPGRFSGRQFSNSRSEMNVSTLELGDSALYLCASSLTKMNTEAFFGQGTRLTVV.

The chain has TRBV28 and TRBJ1-5; weak D call: TRBD1 (5 bases). The length of the CDR3 is 19 residues. V was pared by 5 bases and J by 0 bases, with 23 bases between. From germline, CDR1 is MDHEN and CDR2 SYDVKM. DNA for the CDR3: TGTGCCAGCAGTCCTTACCCCCTAGCAGGGCTATATAGCAATCAGCCCCAGCATTTT. Translated: CASSPYPLAGLYSNQPQHF.

With regard to this clone: Other DNA sequences in this sample translate to the same CDR3. The chain combines TRBV27 with TRBJ2-7; TRBD1 or TRBD2 may be the D gene (5 bases each). The V end was cut by 3 bases, the J end by 4 bases, with 13 bases between. The CDR3 extends over 14 amino acids. Germline CDR1 and CDR2: MNHEY and SMNVEV (reference sequence). The CDR3 DNA sequence: TGTGCCAGCAGTTTCGGAAGGGGCGGGTACGAGCAGTACTTC. It is translated as CASSFGRGGYEQYF.